This record covers a single T cell receptor beta chain. Its cognate antigen is unknown. This CDR3 is built from 14 residues. Germline V CDR1 and CDR2: LNHDA, SQIVND (reference sequence). The J segment lost 12 bases and the V segment lost 10 bases, leaving 15 bases of the junction unmatched. This sample is drawn from a study of breast tumors, draining lymph nodes, adjacent tissues. Study outcomes and limitations: Tumor and nontumor repertoires were significantly more similar in luminal-like than in basal-like breast cancer.

TCRdb ran MiXCR on the multiplex PCR reads and lists one entry per CDR3 protein. This table has approximately 210,000 distinct CDR3 sequences, around 32% appearing once. Breast cancer patients provided tissue from their axillary draining lymph nodes. The sequence was collected from a female donor with breast cancer. Some clones in this sample may be carry-over from other donors' samples. The sample comprised axillary lymph node tissue. The chain employs TRBV19 and TRBJ2-1; TRBD2 agrees at 10 bases. The CDR3 here is CANYSGTSDVGQFF. The CDR3 DNA reads as TGTGCCAATTACTCCGGGACTAGCGATGTTGGGCAGTTCTTC.